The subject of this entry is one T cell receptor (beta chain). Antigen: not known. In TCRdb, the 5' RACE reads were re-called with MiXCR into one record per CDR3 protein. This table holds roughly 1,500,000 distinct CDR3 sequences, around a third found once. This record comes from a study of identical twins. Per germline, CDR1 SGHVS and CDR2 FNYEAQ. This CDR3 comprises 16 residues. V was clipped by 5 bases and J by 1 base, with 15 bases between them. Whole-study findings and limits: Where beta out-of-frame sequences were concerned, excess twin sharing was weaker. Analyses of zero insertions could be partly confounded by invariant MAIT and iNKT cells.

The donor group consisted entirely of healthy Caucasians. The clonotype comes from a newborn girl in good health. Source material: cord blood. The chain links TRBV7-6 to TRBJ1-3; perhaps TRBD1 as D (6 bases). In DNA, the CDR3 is TGTGCCAGCAGCGTCTCCGGGACAAAATCTGGAAACACCATATATTTT. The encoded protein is CASSVSGTKSGNTIYF. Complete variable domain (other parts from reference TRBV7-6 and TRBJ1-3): GAGVSQSPRYKVTKRGQDVALRCDPISGHVSLYWYRQALGQGPEFLTYFNYEAQQDKSGLPNDRFSAERPEGSISTLTIQRTEQRDSAMYRCASSVSGTKSGNTIYFGEGSWLTVV.